This T cell receptor beta chain was captured in a study of T cell responses to AZD1222 COVID-19 vaccine. The CDR3 sequence is 16 residues long. Germline assignment: CDR1 LGHDT and CDR2 YNNKEL (reference sequence). The germline V and J ends were trimmed by 0 bases and 3 bases, with 14 bases remaining between them. TCRdb keeps only in-frame clones here, not all; method: immunoSEQ multiplex PCR. The table has approximately 44,000 clones, over 70% seen once. Findings and caveats of the study: Baseline seropositivity occurred in only six AZD1222 recipients. Elevations in Spike-specific TCR breadth and depth followed administration of two AZD1222 doses.

Comment on this clone: What it binds is unknown.

The rearrangement links TRBV3-1 (or the pseudogene TRBV3-2) to TRBJ1-2; tentatively, D is TRBD1 (5 bases). The input for sequencing was peripheral blood, taken on day 0 of AZD1222 vaccination. The sequence derives from an adult in good health. CDR3: CASSQDSAGYDYGYTF. CDR3 nucleotide sequence: TGTGCCAGCAGCCAAGACAGTGCAGGGTATGACTATGGCTACACCTTC.